A selection of T cell receptor beta chains follows, all from one sample in a study of untreated major depressive disorder. Profiling relied on immunoSEQ multiplex PCR, and the TCRdb table lists in-frame clones only, not all of them. The sample contains around 20,000 clones, around 93% of which appear only once. Sequenced material: CD4+ T cells from PBMCs. These receptors were collected from a man younger than 40 in good health. The CDR3 runs from the conserved cysteine through the conserved F or W. The order of the fields is D gene, V gene, J gene, clone size, CDR3 protein, CDR3 DNA. The D gene is left open where the match is weak. Part of the rows lack a size; the others show once, few, many or a class for expanded clones.

NA	TRBV5-6	TRBJ1-2	NA	CASSLGLLGDYGYTF	TGTGCCAGCAGCTTGGGGCTATTGGGGGACTATGGCTACACCTTC
NA	TRBV5-6	TRBJ2-7	NA	CASSRTTSYEQYF	TGTGCCAGCAGCCGTACCACTTCGTACGAGCAGTACTTC
NA	TRBV9	TRBJ2-5	NA	CASSVAPQETQYF	TGTGCCAGCAGCGTAGCGCCCCAAGAGACCCAGTACTTC
TRBD1	TRBV6-5	TRBJ2-7	once	CASSYLDRGFYEQYF	TGTGCCAGCAGTTACCTAGACAGGGGGTTCTACGAGCAGTACTTC
TRBD1	TRBV4-3	TRBJ2-2	NA	CASSRLTGDTGELFF	TGCGCCAGCAGCCGACTGACAGGGGACACCGGGGAGCTGTTTTTT
NA	TRBV12-5	TRBJ1-1	NA	CASAPEGNTEAFF	TGTGCTAGTGCCCCGGAGGGGAACACTGAAGCTTTCTTT
NA	TRBV28	TRBJ2-7	NA	CASSPETEFYEQYF	TGTGCCAGCAGTCCAGAGACAGAATTCTACGAGCAGTACTTC
NA	TRBV4-2	TRBJ1-5	NA	CASSQDRGGSQPQHF	TGTGCCAGCAGCCAAGATCGGGGGGGCAGCCAGCCCCAGCATTTT
NA	TRBV7-9	TRBJ2-7	NA	CASSLGAAYPTEQYF	TGTGCCAGCAGCTTAGGGGCGGCGTACCCGACCGAGCAGTACTTC
NA	TRBV20-1	TRBJ2-7	NA	CSAREGSEQYF	TGCAGTGCTAGAGAGGGTTCGGAGCAGTACTTC
TRBD2	TRBV11-1	TRBJ2-7	NA	CASSSEREGGYEQYF	TGTGCCAGCAGCTCCGAGCGGGAGGGAGGCTACGAGCAGTACTTC
NA	TRBV7-2	TRBJ2-1	NA	CASSWGPGGQFF	TGTGCCAGCAGCTGGGGGCCTGGTGGGCAGTTCTTC